Each of the 6 T cell receptor beta chains below was sequenced from the same sample in a study of response to subunit inactivated influenza vaccine. MiXCR was run by TCRdb on the RT-PCR reads, yielding one entry per CDR3 protein. The sample yields hundreds of thousands of distinct CDR3 sequences, 9.5% to 15% seen once. The sample in question was non-naive T cells sorted from PBMCs, obtained approximately 15 days before vaccination. These receptors came from a man aged 45-65 years who received an inactivated influenza vaccine.

The gene calls are TRBV4-3 and TRBJ2-5; possible D gene TRBD1, 5 bases. Trimming took 0 bases from V and 5 from J, leaving 13 bases between them. Germline loops: CDR1 LGHNA, CDR2 YSLEER. CDR3 length equals 15 residues. CDR3 sequence reads: CASSQDARRGETQYF. CDR3 bases: TGCGCCAGCAGCCAAGATGCCCGAAGGGGCGAGACCCAGTACTTC.

This clonotype has ten or more counts. This chain uses TRBV5-1 with TRBJ2-1; no definite D call. The length of the CDR3 is 14 residues. V dropped 2 bases and J dropped 4 bases, with 10 bases sitting between them. Germline V lookup: CDR1 SGHRS, CDR2 YFSETQ. The CDR3 bases are TGCGCCAGCAGCTTTTCTCCGGATTACAATGAGCAGTTCTTC. It codes for CASSFSPDYNEQFF. Using reference TRBV5-1 and TRBJ2-1 for the parts outside the CDR3, the full variable domain is KAGVTQTPRYLIKTRGQQVTLSCSPISGHRSVSWYQQTPGQGLQFLFEYFSETQRNKGNFPGRFSGRQFSNSRSEMNVSTLELGDSALYLCASSFSPDYNEQFFGPGTRLTVL.

In its sample, this clonotype was seen many times. V is TRBV29-1 and J is TRBJ2-5; TRBD1 aligns across 9 bases. The CDR3 runs to 13 residues. V gave up 5 bases and J gave up 6 bases; unmatched junction bases: 7. Germline-derived CDR1 and CDR2 are SQVTM and ANQGSEA. The CDR3 is CSVPGQGLKTQYF. Written as DNA, the CDR3 is TGCAGCGTTCCGGGACAGGGATTGAAGACCCAGTACTTC.

The sample holds a few counts of this clonotype. The chain couples TRBV9 to TRBJ2-3; 8 nucleotides agree with TRBD2. The CDR3 extends over 16 amino acids. The germline V gene has CDR1 SGDLS and CDR2 YYNGEE. V shed 0 bases and J 4 bases; nucleotides not matched to a gene: 7. CDR3 sequence: CASSVAGGGPSDTQYF. CDR3 bases: TGTGCCAGCAGCGTAGCTGGCGGGGGGCCCTCAGATACGCAGTATTTT.

The chain employs TRBV15 and TRBJ2-5, with D maybe TRBD2 (6 bases). The CDR3 loop spans 16 amino acids. Trimming stripped 0 bases from V and 5 bases from J, with 16 bases between. Germline V CDR1 and CDR2: LNHNV, YYDKDF (reference sequence). CDR3 loop: CATSRDLGGNWETQYF. DNA of the CDR3: TGTGCCACCAGCAGAGATTTGGGCGGGAATTGGGAGACCCAGTACTTC.

This clonotype was recorded many times. J is TRBJ2-5 and V is TRBV28, with 8 bases identical to TRBD1. From germline, CDR1 is MDHEN and CDR2 SYDVKM. This CDR3 contains 13 residues. V dropped 8 bases and J dropped 3; count of bases not matched to a gene: 5. CDR3 DNA: TGTGCCAGCCGGCACAGGGGGGAAGAGACCCAGTACTTC. It is translated as CASRHRGEETQYF.